This T cell receptor (beta chain) comes out of a study of cytomegalovirus exposure and HLA in healthy donors. This PCR relied on a set of 60 Vbeta primers and 13 Jbeta primers. Data came from immunoSEQ multiplex PCR; TCRdb stores just in-frame clones and leaves some out. The table shows roughly 160,000 clones, with about 77% occurring only once. Sequencing was performed on PBMCs. The sequence came from a woman aged 45-59 years in good health and CMV-seronegative.

The CDR3 spells CASRSSDRGGYGYTF. CDR3 in DNA: TGTGCCAGCAGAAGCTCGGACAGGGGCGGCTATGGCTACACCTTC. The chain employs TRBV27 and TRBJ1-2; 9 bases are a match to TRBD1. The CDR3 spans 15 residues. Trimming removed 6 bases from V and 4 bases from J; junction bases left unmatched: 9. From germline, CDR1 is MNHEY and CDR2 SMNVEV (reference sequence).